This TCR beta chain was observed in a study of beta chain features in type 1 diabetes. Once sorted, every population was more than 95% pure. The sample holds a few counts of this clone. Its antigen is unidentified. Reverse transcribing all isolated RNA meant expressed TCRB transcripts were sequenced. Using immunoSEQ multiplex PCR, the repertoire was profiled, and TCRdb retains in-frame clones only, with some absent. The table records 310,000 or so clones, 7% to 9% of them present only once. Study-wide results and caveats: A pattern of fewer insertions and more deletions at VDJ junctions was seen in type 1 diabetes patients. For Type 1 diabetes patients, all four CD4+ subsets carried TCRB CDR3s that were moderately but significantly shorter. HLA influence on TCRB rearrangement stayed unresolved here.

This CDR3 has 15 residues. V dropped 3 bases and J dropped 0 bases, with 12 bases sitting between them. Looked up from germline, CDR1 is SEHNR and CDR2 is FQNEAQ (reference sequence). This chain connects TRBV7-9 to TRBJ2-7, with TRBD1 as a possible D gene (5 bases). The receptor comes from a woman aged 18-35 years in good health. The sequenced sample was central memory CD4+ T cells from blood. The CDR3 spells CASSLEQGISYEQYF. CDR3 DNA sequence: TGTGCCAGCAGCTTGGAGCAGGGTATCTCCTACGAGCAGTACTTC. Drawing the rest from reference TRBV7-9 and TRBJ2-7, the complete variable domain is DTGVSQNPRHKITKRGQNVTFRCDPISEHNRLYWYRQTLGQGPEFLTYFQNEAQLEKSRLLSDRFSAERPKGSFSTLEIQRTEQGDSAMYLCASSLEQGISYEQYFGPGTRLTVT.